A single sample is the source of the 11 T cell receptor beta chains below, sequenced in a study of cytomegalovirus exposure and HLA in healthy donors. Use of 60 Vbeta and 13 Jbeta primers characterized the PCR. The method was immunoSEQ multiplex PCR; TCRdb's version includes in-frame clones alone and lacks a portion of them. The table lists roughly 150,000 clones, around 80% of them singletons. Material: PBMCs. The receptor set was obtained from a man aged 18-30 years in good health and CMV-seropositive.

The V call is TRBV7-2, the J call TRBJ1-3; D not certain. Between the trimmed V and J ends, which lost 1 base and 4 bases, there was a span of 5 bases. Germline assignment: CDR1 SGHTA and CDR2 FQGNSA. The CDR3 is 13 amino acids. CDR3 region: CASSLGQGNTIYF. The CDR3 nucleotides are TGTGCCAGCAGCTTAGGGCAGGGAAACACCATATATTTT.

The genes are TRBV28 and TRBJ2-1; 7 positions agree with TRBD2. Trimming cost V 5 bases and J 8 bases; bases outside gene matches: 12. Germline CDR1 and CDR2: MDHEN and SYDVKM. The CDR3 runs 15 residues. CDR3 amino acids: CASSQTSQILDEQFF. The DNA for the CDR3 is TGTGCCAGCAGTCAGACTAGCCAAATTTTAGATGAGCAGTTCTTC.

This clone was detected only a few times. V and J are TRBV2 and TRBJ2-1; TRBD2 aligns across 7 bases. Germline V CDR1 and CDR2: SNHLY, FYNNEI. The CDR3 covers 10 residues. V gave up 10 bases and J gave up 7 bases; unmatched junction bases: 1. CDR3 in DNA: TGTGCCACCGGGGGGAATGAGCAGTTCTTC. It codes for CATGGNEQFF.

As for this clone: Sequence at one end of the junction differs from germline and may be a read error. J is TRBJ1-4 and V is TRBV29-1; 9 bases align to TRBD1. Germline CDR1 reads SQVTM; CDR2 reads ANQGSEA. CDR3 length: 15 residues. The CDR3 region has the DNA TGCCGCGTTTCAAACAGGGGGCAAGGACGAAAGAAACTGTTTTTT. This gives the protein CRVSNRGQGRKKLFF.

V is TRBV5-6 and J is TRBJ1-5; no clear D gene. The CDR3 sequence is 15 residues long. Germline V gene lookup returns CDR1 SGHDT and CDR2 YYEEEE. Trimming removed 6 bases at V and 2 bases at J, with 15 bases between. The CDR3 protein is CASTTYGQGNQPQHF. In DNA form, the CDR3 reads TGTGCCAGCACTACTTATGGGCAGGGCAATCAGCCCCAGCATTTT.

The count of this clone is one. The V call is TRBV10-3, the J call TRBJ1-2; 9 bases are a match to TRBD1. The CDR3 covers 15 residues. Germline CDR1 is ENHRY and CDR2 is SYGVKD. Germline trimming cut 6 bases from V and 0 bases from J; bases unmatched to any gene: 5. The CDR3 nucleotides are TGTGCCATCAGAAACGGACAGGGGTCTAACTATGGCTACACCTTC. Translation gives CAIRNGQGSNYGYTF.

This clone has a single count. This sequence joins TRBV5-1 and TRBJ2-7; D not resolved. Germline V lookup: CDR1 SGHRS, CDR2 YFSETQ. Trimming took 4 bases from V and 2 from J, leaving 10 bases between them. The length of the CDR3 is 13 residues. The CDR3 DNA reads TGCGCCAGCAGCCTAGAAAGAACCTACGAGCAGTACTTC. Translating gives CASSLERTYEQYF.

V gene TRBV19 combines with J gene TRBJ2-7; 9 bases map to TRBD1. The CDR3 is 15 amino acids. Germline lookup yields CDR1 LNHDA and CDR2 SQIVND (reference sequence). The junction had 6 bases not matched to a gene; V was cut back by 4 bases and J by 2 bases. CDR3 sequence reads: CASSTQTGGPYEQYF. The CDR3 DNA is TGTGCCAGTAGTACACAGACAGGGGGACCCTACGAGCAGTACTTC.

The rearrangement links TRBV21-1 to TRBJ2-1; no DNA check was done on the table's D call, TRBD2. TRBV21-1 is a listed pseudogene. This CDR3 comprises 13 residues. CDR3 sequence (DNA): TGTGCCAGCAGCAAGACTCGCCTGAGTGAGCAGTTCTTC. This gives the protein CASSKTRLSEQFF.

The CDR3 bases are TGTGCCAGCAGCCCCCGACTCCAGAGCTCCTACAATGAGCAGTTCTTC. Translation gives CASSPRLQSSYNEQFF. The chain carries TRBV7-6 and TRBJ2-1; no definite D call. V was trimmed by 5 bases and J by 0 bases, leaving 14 bases between them. This CDR3 has 16 residues. Germline assignment: CDR1 SGHVS and CDR2 FNYEAQ.

The V call is TRBV30, the J call TRBJ1-1; no clear D gene. The CDR3 spans 16 residues. The V gene's germline CDR1 is GTSNPN and CDR2 SVGIG (reference sequence). V was trimmed by 1 base and J by 1 base, leaving 16 bases between them. CDR3 nucleotide sequence: TGTGCCTGGAGTGCGACACACCCCTCCCAGAACACTGAAGCTTTCTTT. Encoded protein: CAWSATHPSQNTEAFF.